A single sample gave rise to the 8 T cell receptor beta chains below, sequenced in a study of post-analysis software for immune sequencing data. Their antigen targets remain unknown. TCR beta cDNA libraries had unique molecular identifiers. TCRdb analysed the PCR reads with MiXCR anew, one entry per CDR3 protein. The sample gives roughly 540,000 distinct CDR3 sequences, around 31% of which show up once; 4.5% to 7.5% is in the top ten. Findings and caveats of the study: Included in a set of about five TRBV segments more frequent in patients than controls were TRBV5-6, TRBV5-1 and TRBV20-1.

Source material: blood. These TCRs come from a girl aged 2 to 17 with multiple sclerosis.

This chain connects TRBV2 to TRBJ2-5, with 9 positions matching TRBD2. The J segment lost 2 bases and the V segment lost 7 bases, leaving 11 bases of the junction unmatched. The CDR3 is made up of 16 amino acids. Germline CDR1 is SNHLY and CDR2 is FYNNEI. The CDR3 loop reads CASNDPVAGDQETQYF. The DNA for the CDR3 is TGTGCCAGCAACGACCCCGTAGCGGGGGATCAAGAGACCCAGTACTTC. Looking up the rest from reference TRBV2 and TRBJ2-5 gives the full variable domain: EPEVTQTPSHQVTQMGQEVILRCVPISNHLYFYWYRQILGQKVEFLVSFYNNEISEKSEIFDDQFSVERPDGSNFTLKIRSTKLEDSAMYFCASNDPVAGDQETQYFGPGTRLLVL.

This rearrangement joins TRBV4-1 to TRBJ2-5; the D gene could be TRBD1 or TRBD2 (6 bases each). CDR3 size: 15 residues. V was pared by 0 bases and J by 2 bases, with 10 bases between. CDR1 is MGHRA, CDR2 YSYEKL, per germline. CDR3 residues: CASSQEGGEQETQYF. The CDR3 nucleotides are TGCGCCAGCAGCCAAGAGGGGGGCGAACAAGAGACCCAGTACTTC.

This clonotype came up a few times. The chain links TRBV15 to TRBJ2-7; D may be TRBD1 (5 bases). Germline CDR1 and CDR2: LNHNV and YYDKDF (reference sequence). The CDR3 runs 15 residues. V was clipped by 0 bases and J by 2 bases, with 11 bases between them. The CDR3 loop is CATSRDRASPYEQYF. The CDR3 region has the DNA TGTGCCACCAGCAGAGACAGGGCGAGCCCCTACGAGCAGTACTTC.

Notes on this clonotype: At one boundary the junction diverges from the germline segment, which might be a read error. The chain's CDR3 is CSARPERYRTYTQYF. The CDR3 DNA follows: TGCAGTGCTAGACCGGAAAGGTACCGCACATATACGCAGTATTTT. The genes are TRBV20-1 and TRBJ2-3; D is ambiguous. From germline, CDR1 is DFQATT and CDR2 SNEGSKA (reference sequence). This CDR3 contains 15 residues.

The V and J genes are TRBV12-3 or TRBV12-4 and TRBJ2-7, with D perhaps TRBD2 (5 bases). CDR3 size: 19 residues. V lost 5 bases and J lost 7, with 33 bases in between. The CDR3 loop reads CASSPLSGTMGRGYREQYF. CDR3 DNA: TGTGCCAGCAGTCCCTTATCGGGCACGATGGGCAGAGGGTATCGGGAGCAGTACTTC.

In nucleotides, the CDR3 is TGTGCCAGCAGTGAGGGGGTGGCGCACAATGAGCAGTTCTTC. Encoded protein: CASSEGVAHNEQFF. This chain joins TRBV2 and TRBJ2-1, with D perhaps assigned TRBD1 or TRBD2 (5 bases each). V was trimmed by 3 bases and J by 5 bases, leaving 11 bases between them. Germline values: CDR1 SNHLY, CDR2 FYNNEI. This CDR3 is 14 amino acids long.

This rearrangement joins TRBV4-2 to TRBJ1-2, with D unclear. Germline CDR1 LGHNA, CDR2 YNFKEQ. The CDR3 is 18 amino acids. V was shortened by 1 base and J by 6 bases, with 24 bases between the two germline ends. The CDR3 DNA reads TGTGCCAGCAGCCAAGTCGTCCTTGGTGGCCTTAACACCCATGGCTACACCTTC. Translation gives CASSQVVLGGLNTHGYTF.

The chain combines TRBV5-1 with TRBJ2-4; 9 nucleotides line up with TRBD2. Losses at the gene ends were 3 bases for V and 2 bases for J; bases not matched to a gene: 3. Germline values: CDR1 SGHRS, CDR2 YFSETQ. The CDR3 runs to 15 residues. As DNA, the CDR3 is TGCGCCAGCAGCTCAGGACTAGCGCCCAAAAACATTCAGTACTTC. Its protein product is CASSSGLAPKNIQYF.